The present entry profiles one TCR beta chain with its context. Trimming removed 4 bases from V and 1 base from J, with 10 bases in between. Germline-derived CDR1 and CDR2 are SNHLY and FYNNEI. The CDR3 totals 14 residues. Patients of the Seattle cohort, enrolled during active infection, were followed longitudinally. The data are from a study of blood T cell repertoires in COVID-19. About the research overall: Acute and convalescent COVID-19 samples came from the United States, Italy and Spain. Sample material is recorded as cDNA or gDNA derived from T cells, B-cell-depleted T cells, or PBMCs.

Libraries were prepared by immunoSEQ multiplex PCR; TCRdb keeps only in-frame clonotypes and omits some of them. The sample has about 180,000 clones; less than 90% are singletons. The sequencing input was peripheral blood. The origin of this receptor is a woman aged 70-85 years with COVID-19, enrolled during active disease. The V and J genes are TRBV2 and TRBJ1-1, with D unresolved. Here the CDR3 DNA reads TGTGCCAGCAGTGTACGGTCAGGGAACACTGAAGCTTTCTTT. This gives the protein CASSVRSGNTEAFF.